The clone carrying this T cell receptor (beta chain) was recorded many times. Its specificity is unknown. The sample comes from a study of T cells after yellow fever vaccination. The V end lost 10 bases, the J end lost 2 bases, and 18 bases lay between the germline ends. Germline CDR1 reads MNHNS; CDR2 reads SASEGT. The CDR3 extends over 14 amino acids. Synthesis of TCR cDNA relied on 5'RACE template switching, which attached a universal primer site and UMIs. TCRdb reprocessed the 5' RACE reads with MiXCR, giving one entry per CDR3 protein. Of some 250,000 distinct CDR3 sequences in the sample, 6.9% are singletons; the top ten hold roughly 0.9%. Points from the study as a whole: It was a small share of clonotypes that appeared in both CD4 and CD8 compartments.

The sample here was CD4+ T cells sorted from PBMCs, taken 15 days after the yellow fever booster vaccination. The chain couples TRBV6-1 to TRBJ2-7; weak D call: TRBD1 (6 bases). This clonotype was sampled from a young man who received the YFV17D yellow fever vaccine. As DNA, the CDR3 is TGTGCCACGAAGGGATGGGACAAGCCCTACGAGCAGTACTTC. Its translation is CATKGWDKPYEQYF.